The subject of this entry is one T cell receptor beta chain. Antigen specificity is unknown. CDR1 and CDR2 from the germline V gene are SGHVS and FQNEAQ. The V end lost 2 bases, the J end lost 3 bases, and 14 bases lay between the germline ends. CDR3 length: 16 residues. The data are from a study of human T cells and chemical hapten exposure. Study-level points and caveats: The donors suffered from alopecia, so their immune response may not match that of healthy people.

The time point denotes: pre-sensitization, week 0. Specified treatment: therapeutic diphenylcyclopropenone sensitization with weekly scalp DPC. Patients had alopecia, were aged 18 to 70, and were not pregnant. What the library attached to individual cDNA molecules were unique molecular identifiers. TCRdb re-analysed the RACE reads in MiXCR, keeping a single row per CDR3 protein. The table lists 350,000 to 400,000 distinct CDR3 sequences, 4.5% to 6% of them singletons. The clonotype comes from a woman aged 50 to 60 with alopecia areata. Some clones in this sample may be carry-over from other donors' samples. V and J are TRBV7-8 and TRBJ1-3; D is possibly TRBD1 (5 bases). The starting material was whole blood, obtained in connection with sensitization to the hapten diphenylcyclopropenone (DPC). The CDR3 DNA follows: TGTGCCAGCAGCTTACCAGGGATAGGAGTTGGAAACACCATATATTTT. Translated, it gives CASSLPGIGVGNTIYF. The complete variable domain, with remaining parts taken from reference TRBV7-8 and TRBJ1-3, reads GAGVSQSPRYKVAKRGQDVALRCDPISGHVSLFWYQQALGQGPEFLTYFQNEAQLDKSGLPSDRFFAERPEGSVSTLKIQRTQQEDSAVYLCASSLPGIGVGNTIYFGEGSWLTVV.